Included here is one T cell receptor (beta chain) sequence, with context. Per the authors' pipeline: From reference gene primer amplification, estimates of nucleated cell counts were derived. Assay: immunoSEQ multiplex PCR; the TCRdb copy retains only in-frame clones and omits some. V, J and clone size reflect that table, while D and trimming were determined from the DNA. The sample has approximately 150,000 clones, 87% seen once. These data are taken from a study of blood T cell repertoires in COVID-19. Study background: PBMCs, B-cell-depleted T cells, or T cells provided the cDNA or gDNA that made up the material.

The CDR3 covers 10 residues. CDR1 and CDR2 (germline): ENHRY, SYGVKD. The V gene lost 8 bases and the J gene lost 9 bases, with 5 bases spanning the gap. The receptor's source is a woman between 50 and 59 years old with acute or convalescent COVID-19. V usage is TRBV10-3 and J usage is TRBJ1-6; no reliable D call. Sequencing was carried out using peripheral blood. CDR3 region: CAIGGSPLHF. DNA for the CDR3: TGTGCCATCGGCGGTTCACCCCTCCACTTT.